These 22 T cell receptor beta chains came from one sample sequenced in a study of blood T cell repertoires in COVID-19. The data were produced by immunoSEQ multiplex PCR, yet TCRdb's version contains in-frame clones alone and is incomplete. The sample includes about 330,000 clones, roughly 86% seen only once; the top ten take approximately 5.3%. The sample was PBMCs or T cells enriched from blood (not recorded which). The origin of the receptors is a young woman who had recovered from COVID-19.

This chain uses TRBV7-9 with TRBJ1-2; the match to TRBD1 covers 7 bases. This CDR3 has 12 amino acids. Germline V CDR1 and CDR2: SEHNR, FQNEAQ (reference sequence). V trimming: 5 bases; J trimming: 7 bases; junction bases outside the gene matches: 4. For the CDR3, the DNA is TGTGCCAGCAGCACTCAGGGGGGTGGCTACACCTTC. It translates to CASSTQGGGYTF.

The rearrangement joins TRBV6-5 to TRBJ1-5; 8 positions agree with TRBD1. Germline CDR1 is MNHEY and CDR2 is SVGAGI. This CDR3 spans 15 amino acids. V trimming: 9 bases; J trimming: 3 bases; junction bases outside the gene matches: 10. The DNA for the CDR3 is TGTGCCAGTAGACCCCGGGACAGGATCAATCAGCCCCAGCATTTT. Translated, it gives CASRPRDRINQPQHF.

The chain recombines TRBV19 with TRBJ1-2; D gene uncertain. There are 11 residues in the CDR3. Germline V gene lookup returns CDR1 LNHDA and CDR2 SQIVND (reference sequence). The ends were cut back, 9 bases at V and 2 bases at J, with 7 bases in the middle. The CDR3 coding sequence is TGTGCCAGCAATCGGAACTATGGCTACACCTTC. Its translation is CASNRNYGYTF.

The chain uses TRBV18 and TRBJ1-3, with unresolved D. The CDR3 contains 16 residues. V was cut by 0 bases and J by 2 bases, with 11 bases left in between. Looked up from germline, CDR1 is KGHSH and CDR2 is LQKENI. The CDR3 loop reads CASSPPSAEPGNTIYF. The CDR3 bases are TGTGCCAGCTCACCACCGTCCGCTGAGCCTGGAAACACCATATATTTT. Full variable domain (missing parts from reference TRBV18 and TRBJ1-3): NAGVMQNPRHLVRRRGQEARLRCSPMKGHSHVYWYRQLPEEGLKFMVYLQKENIIDESGMPKERFSAEFPKEGPSILRIQQVVRGDSAAYFCASSPPSAEPGNTIYFGEGSWLTVV.

This sequence joins TRBV30 and TRBJ1-6, with D possibly TRBD1 on 5 matching bases. Trimming shortened V by 0 bases and J by 5 bases, and 17 bases separated the two germline ends. CDR1 and CDR2 (germline): GTSNPN, SVGIG (reference sequence). CDR3 length: 17 residues. CDR3 in DNA: TGTGCCTGGAGTGTCATCAGGGTCTCCTCGGATAATTCACCCCTCCACTTT. This sequence encodes CAWSVIRVSSDNSPLHF.

The chain's CDR3 is CASSLTGGDYGYTF. CDR3 sequence (DNA): TGTGCCAGCAGCCTTACAGGGGGGGATTATGGCTACACCTTC. The chain recombines TRBV9 with TRBJ1-2, with 8 bases identical to TRBD1. V lost 4 bases, J lost 5 bases, and 7 bases stayed unmatched. The CDR3 length is 14 residues. In germline, CDR1 is SGDLS, CDR2 YYNGEE.

This sequence joins TRBV6-5 and TRBJ2-3, with D perhaps matching TRBD2 (6 bases). The CDR3 is made up of 15 amino acids. V was trimmed by 6 bases and J by 4 bases, leaving 17 bases between them. Germline CDR1 and CDR2: MNHEY and SVGAGI. CDR3 nucleotides: TGTGCCAGCAGGGGGCTTGGCGGAGGGGCAGATACGCAGTATTTT. It codes for CASRGLGGGADTQYF.

As for this clone: One end of the junction varies from germline; a read error may be responsible. V gene TRBV2 combines with J gene TRBJ1-2; maybe TRBD1 (6 bases). The CDR3 spans 10 residues. Germline loops: CDR1 SNHLY, CDR2 FYNNEI. CDR3 nucleotides: TGTGCCAGCAGGATACAGGGATTGGTCTTC. It encodes CASRIQGLVF.

J is TRBJ1-1 and V is TRBV7-3; D uncertain. CDR3 length equals 14 residues. The germline V and J ends were trimmed by 4 bases and 1 base, with 10 bases remaining between them. Germline lookup yields CDR1 SGHTA and CDR2 FQGTGA. CDR3 DNA: TGTGCCAGCAGCTCTCGGGCGGGGAACACTGAAGCTTTCTTT. It codes for CASSSRAGNTEAFF.

This chain joins TRBV27 and TRBJ2-2; D unclear. The CDR3 spans 12 residues. Germline CDR1 MNHEY, CDR2 SMNVEV (reference sequence). V was pared by 4 bases and J by 5 bases, with 5 bases between. CDR3 sequence (DNA): TGTGCCAGCAGTTCGTCGACCGGGGAGCTGTTTTTT. Its translation: CASSSSTGELFF.

The chain has TRBV21-1 and TRBJ2-1; the table's D gene call, TRBD2, was not cross checked with the DNA. TRBV21-1 is a known pseudogene. The CDR3 runs 15 residues. This CDR3 reads CASSNERGRNNEQFF. CDR3 DNA sequence: TGTGCCAGCAGCAATGAGCGGGGGAGGAACAATGAGCAGTTCTTC.

The chain couples TRBV30 to TRBJ2-2; no reliable D call. Germline V gives CDR1 GTSNPN, CDR2 SVGIG (reference sequence). This CDR3 has 16 amino acids. V lost 0 bases, J lost 1 base, and 12 bases lay in between. The CDR3 spells CAWSVPQPGNTGELFF. The CDR3 nucleotides are TGTGCCTGGAGTGTACCACAGCCCGGGAACACCGGGGAGCTGTTTTTT.

The gene calls are TRBV10-3 and TRBJ1-1, with 9 nucleotides matching TRBD1. V lost 6 bases and J lost 5; bases outside the gene matches: 7. Germline CDR1 is ENHRY and CDR2 is SYGVKD. The CDR3 sequence is 14 residues long. The CDR3 nucleotides are TGTGCCATCAGGGCCGCGACAGGGGGGACTGAAGCTTTCTTT. Its protein product is CAIRAATGGTEAFF.

The chain couples TRBV29-1 to TRBJ1-4; D might be TRBD1 (5 bases). V lost 5 bases and J 7 bases, leaving 20 bases between the germline ends. Germline CDR1 and CDR2: SQVTM and ANQGSEA. CDR3 length equals 15 residues. CDR3 in amino acids: CSVQNVGQASEKLFF. CDR3 DNA: TGCAGCGTTCAAAACGTGGGGCAGGCTTCTGAAAAACTGTTTTTT.

V is TRBV10-2 and J is TRBJ1-2; no reliable D call. V was shortened by 3 bases and J by 4 bases, with 9 bases between the two germline ends. This CDR3 is built from 13 residues. From germline, CDR1 is WSHSY and CDR2 SAAADI. CDR3 in DNA: TGCGCCAGCAGTGACTATTTGTCCTATGGCTACACCTTC. Residues: CASSDYLSYGYTF.

CDR3 coding DNA: TGTGCCAGTAGTATAGCAGTATCCTACGAGCAGTACTTC. Protein sequence: CASSIAVSYEQYF. The rearrangement uses TRBV19 and TRBJ2-7; D ambiguous. This CDR3 is 13 amino acids long. In germline, CDR1 is LNHDA, CDR2 SQIVND (reference sequence). The V end lost 1 base, the J end lost 1 base, and 5 bases lay between the germline ends.

The genes are TRBV4-3 and TRBJ1-2; D remains ambiguous. There are 14 residues in the CDR3. V shed 1 base and J shed 3 bases, with 9 bases lying between them. Germline CDR1 is LGHNA and CDR2 is YSLEER. CDR3 nucleotide sequence: TGCGCCAGCAGCCAAGGGTTGGGCGACTATGGCTACACCTTC. Amino acids: CASSQGLGDYGYTF.

For the CDR3, the DNA is TGTGCCAGCTCACCAGCTTTAACAGGGGCAGGCTATGGCTACACCTTC. Encoded protein: CASSPALTGAGYGYTF. The J gene is TRBJ1-2, the V gene TRBV18; 7 bases fit TRBD1. Losses at the gene ends were 2 bases for V and 4 bases for J; bases not matched to a gene: 10. This CDR3 contains 16 residues. CDR1 is KGHSH and CDR2 is LQKENI in the germline V gene. Drawing the rest from reference TRBV18 and TRBJ1-2, the complete variable domain is NAGVMQNPRHLVRRRGQEARLRCSPMKGHSHVYWYRQLPEEGLKFMVYLQKENIIDESGMPKERFSAEFPKEGPSILRIQQVVRGDSAAYFCASSPALTGAGYGYTFGSGTRLTVV.

V gene TRBV4-3 combines with J gene TRBJ1-4; 8 bases are shared with TRBD1. The V and J ends lost 0 bases and 7 bases, in that order; junction bases with no gene match: 4. The germline V gene has CDR1 LGHNA and CDR2 YSLEER. The CDR3 length is 15 residues. The CDR3 DNA reads as TGCGCCAGCAGCCAAGATTCGACAGGGGTTGAAAAACTGTTTTTT. Protein sequence: CASSQDSTGVEKLFF.

This chain links TRBV5-1 with TRBJ2-7; 7 bases fit TRBD1. The germline V gene encodes CDR1 SGHRS and CDR2 YFSETQ. Trimming took 3 bases from V and 6 from J; bases not matched to a gene: 9. CDR3 length: 14 amino acids. The CDR3 reads CASSSGGPRGEQYF. As DNA, the CDR3 is TGCGCCAGCAGCTCAGGGGGACCGAGGGGCGAGCAGTACTTC.

The genes are TRBV7-9 and TRBJ1-2; 8 positions match TRBD1. Germline loops: CDR1 SEHNR, CDR2 FQNEAQ (reference sequence). Trimming cost V 3 bases and J 8 bases; bases outside gene matches: 2. The CDR3 is 12 residues long. In nucleotides, the CDR3 is TGTGCCAGCAGCTTGACAGGGGTCGGCTACACCTTC. Its protein product is CASSLTGVGYTF.

This clone has just a few counts. The CDR3 coding sequence is TGTGCCACCAGAGGGACAGGGATCTATAGCAATCAGCCCCAGCATTTT. It is translated as CATRGTGIYSNQPQHF. The chain has TRBV28 and TRBJ1-5, with 9 bases that match TRBD1. The CDR3 is 16 residues long. CDR1 is MDHEN and CDR2 is SYDVKM in the germline V gene. V dropped 10 bases and J dropped 0; count of bases not matched to a gene: 10.